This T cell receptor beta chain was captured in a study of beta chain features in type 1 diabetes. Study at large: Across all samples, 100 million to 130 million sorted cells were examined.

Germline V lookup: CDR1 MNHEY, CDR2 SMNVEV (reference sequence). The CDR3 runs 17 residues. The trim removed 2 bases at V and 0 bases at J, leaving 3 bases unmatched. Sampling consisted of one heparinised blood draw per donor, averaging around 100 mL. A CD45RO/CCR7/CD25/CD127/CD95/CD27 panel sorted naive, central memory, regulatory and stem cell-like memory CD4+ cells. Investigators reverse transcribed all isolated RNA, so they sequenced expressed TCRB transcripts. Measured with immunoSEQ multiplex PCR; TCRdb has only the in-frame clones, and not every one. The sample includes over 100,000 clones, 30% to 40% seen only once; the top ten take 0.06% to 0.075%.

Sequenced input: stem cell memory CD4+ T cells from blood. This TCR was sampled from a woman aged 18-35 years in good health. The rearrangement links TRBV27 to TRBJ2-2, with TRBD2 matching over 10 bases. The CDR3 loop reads CASSLGSGRSNTGELFF. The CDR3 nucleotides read TGTGCCAGCAGTTTAGGTAGCGGGAGGTCGAACACCGGGGAGCTGTTTTTT.